The 2 T cell receptor beta chains below were found in one sample sequenced in a study of CD8+ T cells in alopecia areata. Extracted RNA was reverse transcribed into cDNA, the sequencing template. Measured with immunoSEQ multiplex PCR; TCRdb has only the in-frame clones, and not every one. The repertoire holds 150,000 or so clones, approximately 70% seen once, with about an eighth in the top ten. The sample consisted of CD8+ T cells sorted from blood, taken at week 0. The receptors stem from a human donor with alopecia areata.

The chain carries TRBV29-1 and TRBJ1-1; D gene uncertain. The V gene's germline CDR1 is SQVTM and CDR2 ANQGSEA. Trimming stripped 2 bases from V and 7 bases from J, with 5 bases between. This CDR3 has 10 amino acids. The CDR3 DNA follows: TGCAGCGTTGAACAGTTTGAAGCTTTCTTT. Translation gives CSVEQFEAFF.

In this sample, this clone turned up a few times. The V and J genes are TRBV10-3 and TRBJ2-1; tentatively, D is TRBD1 or TRBD2 (5 bases each). CDR1 is ENHRY, CDR2 SYGVKD, per germline. Deletions cut 6 bases from V and 6 bases from J, with 18 bases between. There are 15 residues in the CDR3. The CDR3 spells CAIRAPISGTNEQFF. In DNA, the CDR3 is TGTGCCATCAGGGCGCCCATCTCAGGGACCAATGAGCAGTTCTTC.